The 22 T cell receptor beta chains presented below share a single source sample, sequenced in a study of T cell changes during pregnancy in multiple sclerosis. Clones were sequenced by immunoSEQ multiplex PCR, and TCRdb holds only the in-frame ones, with some missing. The sample has about 34,000 clones, under 95% seen once; the top ten hold around 4.5%. Sequences were derived from peripheral blood, sampled in the second trimester of pregnancy. The receptor set was obtained from a female donor in good health, enrolled as a control in a pregnancy study.

This chain links TRBV6-6 with TRBJ2-7, with TRBD1 matching 9 bases. Germline CDR1 reads MNHNY; CDR2 reads SVGAGI (reference sequence). With V trimmed by 6 bases and J by 0 bases, 6 bases remained unmatched. The CDR3 is 15 amino acids. CDR3 DNA sequence: TGTGCCAGCAGCAAAGGACAGGGGAGCTCCTACGAGCAGTACTTC. It encodes CASSKGQGSSYEQYF.

The CDR3 coding sequence is TGTGCCAGCAGTACCGAGGCCACAGATACGCAGTATTTT. It is translated as CASSTEATDTQYF. V is TRBV6-4 and J is TRBJ2-3; D remains ambiguous. The CDR3 is 13 amino acids. In germline, CDR1 is MRHNA, CDR2 SNTAGT. Trimming left V 5 bases short and J 2 bases short, with 8 bases between.

The chain has TRBV28 and TRBJ1-5; TRBD1 is a possible D gene (5 bases). The CDR3 extends over 16 amino acids. V was cut by 6 bases and J by 2 bases, with 17 bases left in between. In germline, CDR1 is MDHEN, CDR2 SYDVKM. CDR3 bases: TGTGCCAGCAGCTGGGAGGGGATGAGTGGCAATCAGCCCCAGCATTTT. Translating it yields CASSWEGMSGNQPQHF.

The chain recombines TRBV6-1 with TRBJ2-3, with D unresolved. Germline V CDR1 and CDR2: MNHNS, SASEGT. The CDR3 spans 15 residues. The V end lost 3 bases, the J end lost 0 bases, and 10 bases lay between the germline ends. The CDR3 nucleotides read TGTGCCAGCAGTGAGCAAGCCGGGAGCACAGATACGCAGTATTTT. Residues: CASSEQAGSTDTQYF.

As concerns this clone: A read error may produce the germline difference seen at one junction end. The genes are TRBV15 and TRBJ1-3; perhaps TRBD1 as D (5 bases). The length of the CDR3 is 17 residues. Germline values: CDR1 LNHNV, CDR2 YYDKDF (reference sequence). CDR3 DNA: TGTGCCACCGGCAGAGGGGAGGTAGGAGGCTCTGGAAACACCATATATTTT. Translated: CATGRGEVGGSGNTIYF.

The chain couples TRBV4-2 to TRBJ2-1; D gene unclear. Trimming took 4 bases from V and 4 from J, leaving 8 bases between them. The CDR3 contains 13 residues. CDR1 is LGHNA, CDR2 YNFKEQ, per germline. DNA of the CDR3: TGTGCCAGCAGCCCACGTCAGTACAATGAGCAGTTCTTC. Encoded protein: CASSPRQYNEQFF.

The chain couples TRBV4-1 to TRBJ2-2, with 10 bases fitting TRBD1. The V gene's germline CDR1 is MGHRA and CDR2 YSYEKL. CDR3 length: 15 residues. Unmatched junction bases numbered 5, after V lost 3 bases and J lost 7 bases. In nucleotides, the CDR3 is TGCGCCAGCAGCCATTTGGACAGGGGGAACGGGGAGCTGTTTTTT. Residues: CASSHLDRGNGELFF.

The chain has TRBV5-1 and TRBJ2-1; 8 bases are shared with TRBD2. V lost 4 bases to trimming and J lost 1 base; unmatched junction nucleotides: 10. The CDR3 covers 17 residues. Germline V gives CDR1 SGHRS, CDR2 YFSETQ. This chain's CDR3 is CASSVGPAGVSYNEQFF. CDR3 DNA: TGCGCCAGCAGCGTCGGTCCAGCGGGAGTTTCCTACAATGAGCAGTTCTTC.

This clone showed up just once. The rearrangement joins TRBV6-5 to TRBJ1-1, with D uncertain. The V gene's germline CDR1 is MNHEY and CDR2 SVGAGI. Trimming removed 5 bases from V and 7 bases from J, with 8 bases in between. This CDR3 has 11 residues. The CDR3 sequence: CASSNPSEAFF. The CDR3 region has the DNA TGTGCCAGCAGTAATCCCAGTGAAGCTTTCTTT.

The CDR3 loop reads CASTLTGGGTEAFF. The CDR3 DNA reads as TGTGCCAGCACCTTGACAGGGGGTGGCACTGAAGCTTTCTTT. This chain connects TRBV6-5 to TRBJ1-1, with 9 nucleotides matching TRBD1. V lost 7 bases to trimming and J lost 4 bases; unmatched junction nucleotides: 7. Germline CDR1 MNHEY, CDR2 SVGAGI. CDR3 length equals 14 residues.

The V and J genes are TRBV19 and TRBJ1-1; weak D call: TRBD1 (6 bases). The CDR3 length is 16 residues. Germline V CDR1 and CDR2: LNHDA, SQIVND (reference sequence). With 3 bases removed from V and 0 bases from J, the gap between germline ends came to 14 bases. CDR3 region: CASSIRGGLMNTEAFF. As DNA, the CDR3 is TGTGCCAGTAGTATTAGGGGGGGGCTTATGAACACTGAAGCTTTCTTT. Complete variable domain (other parts from reference TRBV19 and TRBJ1-1): DGGITQSPKYLFRKEGQNVTLSCEQNLNHDAMYWYRQDPGQGLRLIYYSQIVNDFQKGDIAEGYSVSREKKESFPLTVTSAQKNPTAFYLCASSIRGGLMNTEAFFGQGTRLTVV.

This clone showed up just once. CDR3 DNA: TGTGCCAGCAGTTCACGGCTAGCGGGAGACGATACGCAGTATTTT. Translated: CASSSRLAGDDTQYF. The chain carries TRBV28 and TRBJ2-3, with TRBD2 matching 10 bases. V lost 4 bases and J lost 6; bases outside the gene matches: 7. This CDR3 has 15 residues. Germline CDR1 is MDHEN and CDR2 is SYDVKM.

This chain links TRBV6-1 with TRBJ2-3, with D maybe TRBD2 (5 bases). The CDR3 loop spans 15 amino acids. Germline V gene sequence: CDR1 MNHNS, CDR2 SASEGT. Trimming pared 3 bases from V and 0 bases from J, leaving 10 bases between. DNA for the CDR3: TGTGCCAGCAGTGACCTAGCTTCCAGCACAGATACGCAGTATTTT. Its translation: CASSDLASSTDTQYF.

The chain is built from TRBV4-1 and TRBJ2-3; TRBD2 aligns across 9 bases. V shed 0 bases and J 4 bases; nucleotides not matched to a gene: 11. In germline, CDR1 is MGHRA, CDR2 YSYEKL. This CDR3 is built from 18 residues. The CDR3 is CASSQDRWAGGEADTQYF. CDR3 nucleotides: TGCGCCAGCAGCCAAGATCGGTGGGCGGGGGGGGAGGCAGATACGCAGTATTTT.

Only one count was recorded for this clone. The chain joins TRBV5-1 to TRBJ2-7; TRBD1 matches 10 bases. V gave up 3 bases and J gave up 2 bases; unmatched junction bases: 8. In germline, CDR1 is SGHRS, CDR2 YFSETQ. This CDR3 comprises 16 residues. The CDR3, as DNA: TGCGCCAGCAGCTCGACTATGACAGGGGGCACCTACGAGCAGTACTTC. Protein: CASSSTMTGGTYEQYF.

This chain joins TRBV6-4 and TRBJ2-3, with D perhaps TRBD2 (5 bases). V was pared by 2 bases and J by 2 bases, with 8 bases between. Looked up from germline, CDR1 is MRHNA and CDR2 is SNTAGT. The CDR3 has 14 residues. Here the CDR3 DNA reads TGTGCCAGCAGTGACGCCGGGAACACAGATACGCAGTATTTT. Its translation is CASSDAGNTDTQYF.

The V gene is TRBV9, the J gene TRBJ2-7; D is possibly TRBD1 (7 bases). The germline gives CDR1 SGDLS, CDR2 YYNGEE. The CDR3 consists of 15 residues. The germline V and J ends were trimmed by 0 bases and 1 base, with 11 bases remaining between them. CDR3 coding DNA: TGTGCCAGCAGCGTAGGGGCAGGGGGGTCCTACGAGCAGTACTTC. Protein product: CASSVGAGGSYEQYF.

CDR3 loop: CASSATGGSGANVLTF. In DNA form, the CDR3 reads TGTGCCAGCAGTGCAACAGGGGGCTCTGGGGCCAACGTCCTGACTTTC. This chain links TRBV6-1 with TRBJ2-6, with 8 positions matching TRBD1. The V gene end was trimmed by 4 bases and the J gene end by 0 bases; junction bases not matched to a gene: 2. Germline CDR1 MNHNS, CDR2 SASEGT. The CDR3 extends over 16 amino acids.

The rearrangement links TRBV5-4 to TRBJ2-5, with D perhaps TRBD2 (6 bases). CDR1 SGHNT and CDR2 YYREEE come from the germline V gene (reference sequence). V gave up 4 bases and J gave up 2 bases, with 12 bases separating them. CDR3 size: 14 residues. The CDR3 reads CASSPYGTQETQYF. The CDR3 DNA is TGTGCCAGCAGCCCCTACGGGACTCAAGAGACCCAGTACTTC.

The chain links TRBV6-4 to TRBJ2-1; 11 bases align to TRBD1. Germline values: CDR1 MRHNA, CDR2 SNTAGT. The trim removed 9 bases at V and 5 bases at J, leaving 6 bases unmatched. The CDR3 consists of 14 residues. CDR3 in amino acids: CASSGTGGHNEQFF. The CDR3 region has the DNA TGTGCCAGTTCCGGGACAGGGGGTCACAATGAGCAGTTCTTC.

V gene TRBV28 combines with J gene TRBJ1-5, with 7 bases identical to TRBD1. The J segment lost 2 bases and the V segment lost 9 bases, leaving 10 bases of the junction unmatched. The CDR3 extends over 15 amino acids. Germline V CDR1 and CDR2: MDHEN, SYDVKM. The chain's CDR3 is CASRQGIRGNQPQHF. The CDR3 bases are TGTGCCAGTCGACAGGGAATTAGAGGCAATCAGCCCCAGCATTTT.

This clone was picked up one time. The chain joins TRBV28 to TRBJ1-3, with D tentatively TRBD1 (5 bases). The V and J ends lost 5 bases and 2 bases respectively, with 16 bases between them. The CDR3 covers 16 residues. CDR1 is MDHEN and CDR2 is SYDVKM in the germline V gene. The DNA of the CDR3 is TGTGCCAGCAGTGACCCGGGACTCGTTGCTGGAAACACCATATATTTT. This encodes CASSDPGLVAGNTIYF.